A selection of T cell receptor beta chains follows, all from one sample in a study of chemoradiotherapy in HPV16-positive cancers. Profiled with immunoSEQ multiplex PCR; TCRdb holds only in-frame clones, not every one. The top ten clones hold 2.8% of a sample with over 10,000 clones, less than 90% of them seen once. The starting material was blood, obtained from a patient who underwent chemoradiotherapy. These receptors all stem from a human donor with HPV-associated anogenital cancer. Both conserved end residues are part of each CDR3. The order of the fields is clone size, V gene, J gene, D gene, CDR3 DNA, CDR3 protein. D genes are given only for firm matches. Rows may omit the clone size; those that give it use once, few, many or a size class.

>.|TRBV14|TRBJ2-5|TRBD2
TGTGCCAGCAGCACCTTAGCGGGGGCGCCGGTCGGTATGGAGACCCAGTACTTC
CASSTLAGAPVGMETQYF
>.|TRBV10-3|TRBJ2-5|.
TGTGCCATCAAGGGGGGAGAGACCCAGTACTTC
CAIKGGETQYF
>.|TRBV9|TRBJ1-2|.
TGTGCCAGCAGCGTAACAGGGTTAACTGGCTACACCTTC
CASSVTGLTGYTF
>.|TRBV10-3|TRBJ1-5|TRBD1
TGTGCCATCAGTGAGTCGATTCAGGGGGCCGATCAGCCCCAGCATTTT
CAISESIQGADQPQHF
>.|TRBV18|TRBJ1-1|.
TGTGCCAGCTCACCTACCAGTAGACATGGGACTGAAGCTTTCTTT
CASSPTSRHGTEAFF
>.|TRBV19|TRBJ1-6|.
TGTGCCAGTAGTATTACAGGCCCCGTTAATTCACCCCTCCACTTT
CASSITGPVNSPLHF
>.|TRBV6-5|TRBJ1-2|TRBD1
TGTGCCAGCAGCCGGACAGGGGGCGCGGGTGGCTACACCTTC
CASSRTGGAGGYTF
>.|TRBV14|TRBJ2-2|.
TGTGCCAGCAGCCAAGATTGGGGATGGACCGGGGAGCTGTTTTTT
CASSQDWGWTGELFF
>.|TRBV18|TRBJ1-1|TRBD1
TGTGCCAGCTCACCAAACAGGGGGGAGACTGAAGCTTTCTTT
CASSPNRGETEAFF
>.|TRBV4-2|TRBJ2-2|.
TGTGCCAGCAGTGGGGGTGGGGGGGCACTCACCGGGGAGCTGTTTTTT
CASSGGGGALTGELFF
>.|TRBV7-2|TRBJ2-5|.
TGTGCCAGCAGCTTAGGTTGGCTTCCGGGAGAGACCCAGTACTTC
CASSLGWLPGETQYF
>.|TRBV30|TRBJ2-5|.
TGTGCCTGGAGCAAACAGGGCACCGAGACCCAGTACTTC
CAWSKQGTETQYF
>.|TRBV19|TRBJ2-3|.
TGTGCCAGTAGTACAGGGGGGATGACAGATACGCAGTATTTT
CASSTGGMTDTQYF
>.|TRBV18|TRBJ2-1|TRBD1
TGTGCCAGCTCACAGGGACAGGGGCCCAATGAGCAGTTCTTC
CASSQGQGPNEQFF
>.|TRBV7-9|TRBJ1-6|TRBD1
TGTGCCAGCAGCGCCCGACAGGGAGGGGGATCACCCCTCCACTTT
CASSARQGGGSPLHF
>.|TRBV5-1|TRBJ2-6|.
TGCGCCAGCAGCTTGGCCATTCGGACGGCGACTTCTGGGGCCAACGTCCTGACTTTC
CASSLAIRTATSGANVLTF
>.|TRBV6-5|TRBJ2-2|TRBD2
TGTGCCAGCAGTCATCTAGCGGCGAACACCGGGGAGCTGTTTTTT
CASSHLAANTGELFF
>.|TRBV14|TRBJ2-5|.
TGTGCCAGCGCCCAAGTGGCGACCCAGTACTTC
CASAQVATQYF
>few|TRBV9|TRBJ2-7|TRBD1
TGTGCCAGCAGCTTGACAGGGGAACCCTACGAGCAGTACTTC
CASSLTGEPYEQYF
>.|TRBV19|TRBJ1-1|.
TGTGCCAGTCATCTTGAACAGGGTAGGTCTGAAGCTTTCTTT
CASHLEQGRSEAFF
>.|TRBV5-1|TRBJ1-1|.
TGCGCCAGCAGCTTGCTTCCGTCCGCTGAAGCTTTCTTT
CASSLLPSAEAFF
>.|TRBV19|TRBJ1-5|.
TGTGCCAGTAGTATCGACGTAAGTATTCAGCCCCAGCATTTT
CASSIDVSIQPQHF
>.|TRBV9|TRBJ2-1|.
TGTGCCAGCAGCGTAGGTCAAGTCAAATACAATGAGCAGTTCTTC
CASSVGQVKYNEQFF
>.|TRBV6-6|TRBJ1-1|.
TGTGCCAGCGACTCACACACGAACACTGAAGCTTTCTTT
CASDSHTNTEAFF
>.|TRBV29-1|TRBJ1-2|TRBD1
TGCAGCGTTGTAGATGGGACAGAGAACTATGGCTACACCTTC
CSVVDGTENYGYTF
>.|TRBV28|TRBJ2-3|.
TGTGCCAGCAGTTTCCCGGGGGCCATAACAGATACGCAGTATTTT
CASSFPGAITDTQYF
>.|TRBV5-1|TRBJ2-5|TRBD1
TGCGCCAGCAGCTTGGGACAGGGGATGGGGGAGACCCAGTACTTC
CASSLGQGMGETQYF
>.|TRBV19|TRBJ1-5|.
TGTGCCAGCAGAGACATCTATAGCAATCAGCCCCAGCATTTT
CASRDIYSNQPQHF
>.|TRBV15|TRBJ2-5|.
TGTGCCACCAGCAGAGCCCCCCAAGAGACCCAGTACTTC
CATSRAPQETQYF
>.|TRBV10-3|TRBJ1-3|.
TGTGCCATCAGGGTAACCTCTGGAAACACCATATATTTT
CAIRVTSGNTIYF
>.|TRBV5-6|TRBJ2-4|.
TGTGCCAGCAGCTTGGGGAAACAACTCCCCTACGGAAACATTCAGTACTTC
CASSLGKQLPYGNIQYF
>.|TRBV13|TRBJ2-1|.
TGTGCCAGCAGCCCTGGACGCTACAATGAGCAGTTCTTC
CASSPGRYNEQFF
>.|TRBV7-7|TRBJ2-1|.
TGTGCCAGCAGCTTAGGCCCAGCCCGCTACAATGAGCAGTTCTTC
CASSLGPARYNEQFF
>.|TRBV6-1|TRBJ2-7|.
TGTGCCAGCAGTGACCCACAGGGAGACGAGCAGTACTTC
CASSDPQGDEQYF
>.|TRBV7-2|TRBJ2-6|.
TGTGCCAGCACAGACTCTGGGGCCAACGTCCTGACTTTC
CASTDSGANVLTF